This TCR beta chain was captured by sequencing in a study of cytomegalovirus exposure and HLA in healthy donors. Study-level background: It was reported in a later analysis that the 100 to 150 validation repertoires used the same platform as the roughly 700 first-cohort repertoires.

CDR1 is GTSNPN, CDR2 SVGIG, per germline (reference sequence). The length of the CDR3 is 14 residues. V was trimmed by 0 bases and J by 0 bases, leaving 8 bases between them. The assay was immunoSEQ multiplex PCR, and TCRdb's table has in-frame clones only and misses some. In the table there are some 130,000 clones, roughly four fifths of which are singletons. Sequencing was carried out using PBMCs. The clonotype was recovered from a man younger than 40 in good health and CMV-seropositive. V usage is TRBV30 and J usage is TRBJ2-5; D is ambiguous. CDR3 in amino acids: CAWSVGGYQETQYF. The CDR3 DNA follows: TGTGCCTGGAGTGTAGGCGGCTACCAAGAGACCCAGTACTTC.